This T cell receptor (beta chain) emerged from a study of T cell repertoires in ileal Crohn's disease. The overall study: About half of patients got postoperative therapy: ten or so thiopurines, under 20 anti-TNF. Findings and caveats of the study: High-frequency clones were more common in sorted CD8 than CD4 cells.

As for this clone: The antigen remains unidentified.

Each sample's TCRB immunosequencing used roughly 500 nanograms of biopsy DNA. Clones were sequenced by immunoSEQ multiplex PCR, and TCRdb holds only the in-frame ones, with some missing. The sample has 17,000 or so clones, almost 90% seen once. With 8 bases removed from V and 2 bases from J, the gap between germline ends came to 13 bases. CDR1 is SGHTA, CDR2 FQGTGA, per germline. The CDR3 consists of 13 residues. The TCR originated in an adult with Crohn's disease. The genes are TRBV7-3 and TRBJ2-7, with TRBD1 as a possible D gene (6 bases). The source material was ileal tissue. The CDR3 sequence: CASSHRVAYEQYF. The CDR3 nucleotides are TGTGCCAGCTCCCACAGGGTAGCCTACGAGCAGTACTTC.